This T cell receptor beta chain was profiled in a study of radiotherapy plus CTLA-4 blockade in lung cancer. About the study: Objective responses were documented in 15% to 20% of patients, with disease control in roughly 34%. The study, taken as a whole, reports: Response was reportedly best predicted by early blood T cell clone dynamics, with interferon-beta. Following radiotherapy plus ipilimumab, tumor-derived TCR clones expanded in the blood.

V shed 5 bases and J 6 bases; nucleotides not matched to a gene: 7. This CDR3 region has 14 residues. Germline-derived CDR1 and CDR2 are MGHRA and YSYEKL. TCRdb keeps only in-frame clones here, not all; method: immunoSEQ multiplex PCR. Altogether roughly 80,000 clones are present, under 80% being singletons, with the ten largest covering 3% to 5%. Of note for this clone: Its specificity is not known.

Ipilimumab-mediated CTLA-4 blockade plus focal radiation was given to patients having chemo-refractory metastatic non-small-cell lung cancer. This material consisted of peripheral blood, taken from a patient treated with radiotherapy plus ipilimumab. The J gene is TRBJ2-1, the V gene TRBV4-1; 7 nucleotides match TRBD1. The receptor was derived from a human donor with non-small cell lung cancer who had a partial response to radiotherapy plus ipilimumab. Some clones in this sample may be carry-over from other donors' samples. The CDR3 loop is CASSSRQGVNEQFF. The CDR3, as DNA: TGCGCCAGCAGCTCCAGACAGGGTGTCAATGAGCAGTTCTTC.